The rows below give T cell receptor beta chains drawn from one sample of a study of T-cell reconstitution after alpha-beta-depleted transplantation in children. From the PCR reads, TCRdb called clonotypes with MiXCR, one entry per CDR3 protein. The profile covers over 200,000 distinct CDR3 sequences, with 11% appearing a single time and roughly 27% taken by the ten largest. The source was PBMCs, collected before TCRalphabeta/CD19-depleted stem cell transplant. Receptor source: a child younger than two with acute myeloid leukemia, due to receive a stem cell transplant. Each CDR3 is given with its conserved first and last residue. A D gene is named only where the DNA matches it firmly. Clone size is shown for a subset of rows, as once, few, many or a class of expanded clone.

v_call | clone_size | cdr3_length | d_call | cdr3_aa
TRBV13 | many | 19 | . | CASSLDFGPGGPWNTEAFF
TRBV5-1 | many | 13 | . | CASSTHGNTEAFF
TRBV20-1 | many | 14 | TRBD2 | CSAGTSGSTDTQYF
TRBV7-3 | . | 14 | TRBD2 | CASSRGGLSDEQFF
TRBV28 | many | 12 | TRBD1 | CASKTGDQPQHF
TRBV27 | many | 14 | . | CASSSRHPNTEAFF
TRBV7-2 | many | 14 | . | CASSLPPLGYEQYF
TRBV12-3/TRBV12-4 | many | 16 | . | CASTPPGTAGGNIQYF
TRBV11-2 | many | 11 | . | CASSLLNEQYF
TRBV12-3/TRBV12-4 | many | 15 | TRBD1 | CASSRQGGTNEKLFF
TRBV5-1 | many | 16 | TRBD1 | CASSPGGTGSSYEQYF
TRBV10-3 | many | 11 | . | CAIGSYYEQYF
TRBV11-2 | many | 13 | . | CASSFTNTGELFF
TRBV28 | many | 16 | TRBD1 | CASSRSGTGVAETQYF
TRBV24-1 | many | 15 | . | CATSDLGRIPCEQYF
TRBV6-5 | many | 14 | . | CASSYQEGTTEAFF
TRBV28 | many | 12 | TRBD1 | CASTAGGSGYTF
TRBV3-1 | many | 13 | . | CASSQVSNSPLHF
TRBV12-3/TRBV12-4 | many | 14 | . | CASRRTQGAGELFF
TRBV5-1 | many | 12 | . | CASRDLTDTQYF
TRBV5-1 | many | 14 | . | CASSSGQHNYGYTF
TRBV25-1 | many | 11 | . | CASSKGTEAFF
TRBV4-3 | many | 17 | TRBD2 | CASSQSSGSFFTDTQYF
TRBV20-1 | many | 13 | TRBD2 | CSLLRAGTHEQYF
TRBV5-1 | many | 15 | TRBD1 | CASSLSGTGTYEQYF
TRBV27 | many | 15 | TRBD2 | CASSPRGGFTGELFF
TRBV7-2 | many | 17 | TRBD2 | CASSKTSGGSSYNEQFF
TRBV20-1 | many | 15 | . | CSASIGGLSTDTQYF
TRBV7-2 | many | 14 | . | CASSLRRGDEKLFF
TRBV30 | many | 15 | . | CAWSHRTTPNEKLFF
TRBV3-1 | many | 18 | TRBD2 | CASSSLPGLAGLQETQYF
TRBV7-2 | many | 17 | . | CASSPHHPRAGHYEQYF
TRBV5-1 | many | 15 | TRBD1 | CASSFLGQGTDTQYF
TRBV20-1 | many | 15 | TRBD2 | CSASTPSGSSYEQYF
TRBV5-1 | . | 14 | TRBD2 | CASSSTSGSYEQYF
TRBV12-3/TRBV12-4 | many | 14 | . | CASNLRFGASEQFF
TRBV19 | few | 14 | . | CASSIDSLSYEQYF
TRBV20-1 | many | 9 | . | CSVTTEAFF
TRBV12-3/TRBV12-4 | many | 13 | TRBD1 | CASSLPGGETQYF
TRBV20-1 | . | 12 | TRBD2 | CSAEGTTYEQYF
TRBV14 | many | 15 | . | CASSHAVVYSGEQFF
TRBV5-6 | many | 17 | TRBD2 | CASSLIVGLVSTDTQYF
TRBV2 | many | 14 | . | CASSRQSADQPQHF
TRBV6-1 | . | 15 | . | CASSPLPGHNYGYTF
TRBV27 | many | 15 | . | CASSITPAGGGELFF
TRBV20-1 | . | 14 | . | CSARDRGGVNQAFF
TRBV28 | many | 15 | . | CASSFGGPRTDTQYF
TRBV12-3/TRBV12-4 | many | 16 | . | CASSFSWTANTGELFF
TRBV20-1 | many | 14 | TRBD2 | CSARFGGSSGEQFF
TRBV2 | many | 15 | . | CASNSQGNPDNEQFF
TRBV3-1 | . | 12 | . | CATCETPTEAFF
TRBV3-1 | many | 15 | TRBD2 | CASSLSGRGSYEQYF
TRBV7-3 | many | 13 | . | CASSRRTEETQYF
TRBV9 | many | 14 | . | CASSPGPLNQPQHF
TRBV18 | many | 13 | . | CASSMGDTGELFF